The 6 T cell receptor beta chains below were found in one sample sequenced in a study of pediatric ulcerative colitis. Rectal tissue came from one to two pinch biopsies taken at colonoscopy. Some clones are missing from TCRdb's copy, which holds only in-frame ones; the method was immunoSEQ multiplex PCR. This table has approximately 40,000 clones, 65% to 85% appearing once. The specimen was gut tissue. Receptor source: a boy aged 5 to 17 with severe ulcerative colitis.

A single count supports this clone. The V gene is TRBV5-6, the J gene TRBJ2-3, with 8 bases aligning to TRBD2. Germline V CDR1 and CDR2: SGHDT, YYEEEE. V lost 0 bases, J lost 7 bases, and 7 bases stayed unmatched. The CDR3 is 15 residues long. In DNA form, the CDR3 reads TGTGCCAGCAGCTTGGAGGGACTAGGTGCCCATACGCAGTATTTT. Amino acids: CASSLEGLGAHTQYF.

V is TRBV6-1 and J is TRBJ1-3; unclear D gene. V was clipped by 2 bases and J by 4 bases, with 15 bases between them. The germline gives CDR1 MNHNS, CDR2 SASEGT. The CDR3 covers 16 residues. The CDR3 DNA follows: TGTGCCAGCAGTGAATCCTTAGAGGGTGGAGGAAACACCATATATTTT. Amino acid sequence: CASSESLEGGGNTIYF.

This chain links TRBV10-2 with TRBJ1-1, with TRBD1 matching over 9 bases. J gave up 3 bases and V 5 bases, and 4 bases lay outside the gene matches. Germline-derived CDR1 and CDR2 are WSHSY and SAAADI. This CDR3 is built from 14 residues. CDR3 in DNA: TGCGCCAGCAGTTCGACAGGGGGGGACACTGAAGCTTTCTTT. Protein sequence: CASSSTGGDTEAFF.

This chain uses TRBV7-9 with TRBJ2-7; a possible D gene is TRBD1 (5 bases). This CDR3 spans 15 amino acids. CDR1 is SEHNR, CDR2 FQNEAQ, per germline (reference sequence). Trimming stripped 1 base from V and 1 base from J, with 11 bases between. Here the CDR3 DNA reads TGTGCCAGCAGCTTAGGGACATCCAATTCCTACGAGCAGTACTTC. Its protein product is CASSLGTSNSYEQYF.

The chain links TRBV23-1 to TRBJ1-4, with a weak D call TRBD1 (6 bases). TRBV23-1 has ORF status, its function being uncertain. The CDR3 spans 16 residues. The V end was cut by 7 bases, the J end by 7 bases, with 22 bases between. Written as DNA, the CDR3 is TGCGCCAGCATGCGAAACGTCCGGGGGGCGGGTGAAAAACTGTTTTTT. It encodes CASMRNVRGAGEKLFF.

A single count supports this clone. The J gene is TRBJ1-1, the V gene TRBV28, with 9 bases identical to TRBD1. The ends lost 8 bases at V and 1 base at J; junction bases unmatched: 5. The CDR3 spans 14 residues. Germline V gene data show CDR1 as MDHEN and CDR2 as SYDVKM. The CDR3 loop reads CASEDRGENTEAFF. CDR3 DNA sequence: TGTGCCAGCGAAGACAGGGGGGAGAACACTGAAGCTTTCTTT.